Presented here are 5 T cell receptor beta chains from one specimen sequenced in a study of response to subunit inactivated influenza vaccine listed by TCRdb under 2018. Preparation of the library involved RT-PCR. TCRdb records Illumina HiSeq 2500 as the sequencer. In-frame beta chains were kept once TCRdb had trimmed the public reads at Q25 with fastp and called clones with MiXCR. Every distinct CDR3 protein forms one entry, paired with its most common genes and DNA. In all, the sample holds under 550,000 distinct CDR3 sequences, and less than 8% of those were seen once. The ten top clones hold under 15% of the sample. The material was PBMCs from blood, obtained less than 25 months after vaccination. These receptors originate from a man between 50 and 75 years old who received an inactivated influenza vaccine. Donor details come from another sample of the same person, matched by shared clones.

The rearrangement joins TRBV7-8 to TRBJ2-5, with 8 bases that match TRBD1. There are 15 residues in the CDR3. Germline V gene lookup returns CDR1 SGHVS and CDR2 FQNEAQ. V was pared by 4 bases and J by 5 bases, with 9 bases of the junction left unmatched. The CDR3 nucleotides are TGTGCCAGCAGCTACGACAGGGGAAGGGTTGAGACCCAGTACTTC. The encoded protein is CASSYDRGRVETQYF.

V is TRBV20-1 and J is TRBJ1-1; TRBD1 agrees at 7 bases. V shed 4 bases and J 4 bases; nucleotides not matched to a gene: 12. CDR1 and CDR2 (germline): DFQATT, SNEGSKA (reference sequence). The CDR3 totals 15 residues. The CDR3 is CSATEGGQGGTEAFF. The CDR3 nucleotides read TGCAGTGCTACAGAGGGAGGGCAGGGGGGCACTGAAGCTTTCTTT.

This clonotype was observed at least ten times. This chain uses TRBV20-1 with TRBJ2-3, with D hard to call. The V and J ends lost 5 bases and 7 bases respectively, with 13 bases between them. The length of the CDR3 is 12 residues. Per the germline V gene, CDR1 is DFQATT and CDR2 is SNEGSKA (reference sequence). CDR3 protein: CSAQKGDNTQYF. The CDR3 bases are TGCAGTGCTCAGAAGGGTGACAATACGCAGTATTTT.

This clonotype was recorded a few times. This chain links TRBV13 with TRBJ2-7; 8 bases are shared with TRBD2. V lost 3 bases and J lost 10; bases outside the gene matches: 5. This CDR3 region has 12 residues. Looked up from germline, CDR1 is PRHDT and CDR2 is FYEKMQ (reference sequence). CDR3 residues: CASSLIAGHQYF. The CDR3 bases are TGTGCCAGCAGCTTGATAGCGGGGCACCAGTACTTC.

The rearrangement uses TRBV7-2 and TRBJ2-5, with a possible D match to TRBD2 (6 bases). CDR3 length: 12 residues. Deletions cut 5 bases from V and 5 bases from J, with 9 bases between. The germline V gene encodes CDR1 SGHTA and CDR2 FQGNSA. The CDR3 DNA reads as TGTGCCAGCAGCCGCGGGGTGGAGACCCAGTACTTC. Translating gives CASSRGVETQYF.